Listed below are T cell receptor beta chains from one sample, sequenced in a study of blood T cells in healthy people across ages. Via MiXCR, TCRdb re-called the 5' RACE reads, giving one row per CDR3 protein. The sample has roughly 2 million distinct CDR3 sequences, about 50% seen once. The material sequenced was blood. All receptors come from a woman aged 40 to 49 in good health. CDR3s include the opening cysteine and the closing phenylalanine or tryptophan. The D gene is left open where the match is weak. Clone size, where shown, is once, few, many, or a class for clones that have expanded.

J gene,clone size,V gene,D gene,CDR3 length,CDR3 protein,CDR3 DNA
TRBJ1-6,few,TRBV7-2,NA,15,CASSLNRGVESPLHF,TGTGCCAGCAGCTTAAACCGGGGAGTGGAGTCACCCCTCCACTTT
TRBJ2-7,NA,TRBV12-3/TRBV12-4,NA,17,CASSLVSRGGAPYEQYF,TGTGCCAGCAGTTTGGTGTCTAGGGGGGGGGCCCCCTACGAGCAGTACTTC
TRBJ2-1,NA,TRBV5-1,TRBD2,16,CASSSRLAGGPNEQFF,TGCGCCAGCAGCTCCCGACTAGCGGGGGGCCCCAATGAGCAGTTCTTC
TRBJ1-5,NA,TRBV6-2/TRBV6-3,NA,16,CASEPGSLYSNQPQHF,TGTGCCAGCGAACCCGGCAGTCTATATAGCAATCAGCCCCAGCATTTT
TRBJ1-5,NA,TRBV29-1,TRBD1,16,CSAVGTGEDPNQPQHF,TGCAGCGCTGTTGGTACAGGGGAGGACCCGAATCAGCCCCAGCATTTT
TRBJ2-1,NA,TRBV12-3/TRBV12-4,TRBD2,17,CASSFDRNRGGGDEQFF,TGTGCCAGCAGTTTTGATAGGAATCGGGGGGGCGGGGATGAGCAGTTCTTC
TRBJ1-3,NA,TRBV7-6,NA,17,CASSLFPAESSGNTIYF,TGTGCCAGCAGCTTATTTCCCGCGGAAAGCTCTGGAAACACCATATATTTT
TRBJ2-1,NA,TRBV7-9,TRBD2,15,CASSPLADYYNEQFF,TGTGCCAGCAGCCCCCTAGCGGACTACTACAATGAGCAGTTCTTC
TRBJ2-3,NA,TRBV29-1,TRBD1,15,CSVDHGTGSTDTQYF,TGCAGCGTTGATCACGGGACAGGGAGCACAGATACGCAGTATTTT
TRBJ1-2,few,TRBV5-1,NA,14,CASSFAGTTEGYTF,TGCGCCAGCAGCTTTGCCGGGACCACGGAGGGCTACACCTTC
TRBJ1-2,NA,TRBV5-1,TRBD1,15,CASSQPGQNFYGYTF,TGCGCCAGCAGCCAGCCGGGACAGAACTTCTATGGCTACACCTTC
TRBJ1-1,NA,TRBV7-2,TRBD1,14,CASRGQGSDTEAFF,TGTGCCAGCAGGGGACAGGGCTCGGACACTGAAGCTTTCTTT
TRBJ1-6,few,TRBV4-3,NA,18,CASSQGSPGQFGNSPLHF,TGCGCCAGCAGCCAAGGGTCTCCCGGACAGTTTGGTAATTCACCCCTCCACTTT
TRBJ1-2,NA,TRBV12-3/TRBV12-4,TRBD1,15,CASSSPRTGNYGYTF,TGTGCCAGCAGTTCCCCCCGGACAGGCAACTATGGCTACACCTTC
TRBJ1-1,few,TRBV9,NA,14,CASSVVAGNTEAFF,TGTGCCAGCAGCGTAGTCGCGGGGAACACTGAAGCTTTCTTT
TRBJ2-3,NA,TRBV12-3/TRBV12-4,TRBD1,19,CASSSSLGGLRSDTDTQYF,TGTGCCAGCAGCTCCTCTTTAGGGGGCTTAAGGAGTGACACAGATACGCAGTATTTT
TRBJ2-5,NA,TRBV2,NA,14,CASHPRGVQETQYF,TGTGCCAGTCACCCTCGAGGGGTACAAGAGACCCAGTACTTC
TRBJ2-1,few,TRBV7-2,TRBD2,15,CASSFKRGVYNEQFF,TGTGCCAGCAGCTTCAAACGGGGGGTCTACAATGAGCAGTTCTTC
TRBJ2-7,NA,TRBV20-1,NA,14,CSARSAQGGDEQYF,TGCAGTGCTAGATCTGCGCAGGGAGGCGACGAGCAGTACTTC
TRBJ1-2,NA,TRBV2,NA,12,CASNQGPPGYTF,TGTGCCAGCAACCAAGGACCTCCTGGCTACACCTTC
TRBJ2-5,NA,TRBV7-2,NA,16,CASSFSGRTFQETQYF,TGTGCCAGCAGCTTTTCAGGGAGGACCTTCCAAGAGACCCAGTACTTC
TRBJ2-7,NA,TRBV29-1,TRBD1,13,CSVMTGGSDEQYF,TGCAGCGTGATGACAGGGGGTTCCGACGAGCAGTACTTC